The 9 T cell receptor beta chains listed next were all sequenced from one sample in a study of blood T cell repertoires in COVID-19. Only in-frame clones appear in the TCRdb table, and some are missing; sequencing was by immunoSEQ multiplex PCR. Found here are 200,000 to 300,000 clones, about 88% of them singletons; the top ten hold roughly 3.9%. The sequenced material came from peripheral blood. The receptor source for this set is a man in his sixties who had recovered from COVID-19.

The chain employs TRBV19 and TRBJ1-2; a possible D gene is TRBD1 (5 bases). Germline V lookup: CDR1 LNHDA, CDR2 SQIVND (reference sequence). The V and J ends lost 6 bases and 10 bases respectively, with 15 bases between them. CDR3 length: 12 amino acids. DNA of the CDR3: TGTGCCAGTAGGGGACCAGGGCGGGACTACACCTTC. This codes for CASRGPGRDYTF.

The chain joins TRBV12-3 or TRBV12-4 to TRBJ1-6; weak D call: TRBD1 (6 bases). The CDR3 has 13 amino acids. V gave up 6 bases and J gave up 4 bases, with 7 bases separating them. CDR3 coding DNA: TGTGCCAGCAGACAGGGATATAATTCACCCCTCCACTTT. Its protein is CASRQGYNSPLHF.

The chain carries TRBV15 and TRBJ2-1; D is possibly TRBD2 (6 bases). Trimming took off 4 bases at V and 0 bases at J, with 13 bases between the two ends. The CDR3 is made up of 16 amino acids. Germline V CDR1 and CDR2: LNHNV, YYDKDF (reference sequence). The DNA of the CDR3 is TGTGCCACCAGCACAGGGACTTCTCGCTCCTACAATGAGCAGTTCTTC. It yields the protein CATSTGTSRSYNEQFF.

V is TRBV19 and J is TRBJ2-5; D perhaps matches TRBD2 (6 bases). The CDR3 runs to 16 residues. Germline assignment: CDR1 LNHDA and CDR2 SQIVND (reference sequence). V lost 4 bases and J lost 5, with 20 bases in between. The CDR3 loop is CASSRSGQGGWETQYF. CDR3 DNA: TGTGCCAGTAGTAGATCCGGGCAGGGAGGATGGGAGACCCAGTACTTC.

This chain connects TRBV24-1 to TRBJ2-1; the D gene is possibly TRBD1 (5 bases). Trimming cost V 7 bases and J 9 bases, with 12 bases left between them. Germline-derived CDR1 and CDR2 are KGHDR and SFDVKD. The CDR3 length is 12 residues. The CDR3 DNA follows: TGTGCCACCAGCCAGGGCGTGGGTGAGCAGTTCTTC. It is translated as CATSQGVGEQFF.

The chain recombines TRBV30 with TRBJ2-7; 10 nucleotides agree with TRBD1. This CDR3 spans 14 amino acids. Germline CDR1 GTSNPN, CDR2 SVGIG (reference sequence). Trimming removed 0 bases from V and 3 bases from J; junction bases left unmatched: 2. The CDR3 sequence: CAWSVGTGVYEQYF. The CDR3 DNA reads TGTGCCTGGAGTGTCGGGACAGGGGTCTACGAGCAGTACTTC.

The chain links TRBV24-1 to TRBJ2-5; a weak D match, TRBD1 (6 bases). V shed 4 bases and J shed 1 base, with 12 bases lying between them. The CDR3 length is 15 residues. CDR1 KGHDR and CDR2 SFDVKD come from the germline V gene. CDR3 sequence (DNA): TGTGCCACCAGTGAACCAACAGGGCTCCAAGAGACCCAGTACTTC. Its protein product is CATSEPTGLQETQYF.

CDR3 bases: TGTGCCAGCAGTTTTGGAGGCAGGGGGGAATCGAATGAAAAACTGTTTTTT. It codes for CASSFGGRGESNEKLFF. The chain couples TRBV28 to TRBJ1-4; 7 bases match TRBD1. CDR3 size: 17 residues. V was clipped by 3 bases and J by 5 bases; unmatched bases: 12. Germline CDR1 MDHEN, CDR2 SYDVKM.

The rearrangement uses TRBV7-6 and TRBJ2-7, with D perhaps TRBD2 (5 bases). The V end was cut by 1 base, the J end by 4 bases, with 11 bases between. The CDR3 sequence is 14 residues long. The germline gives CDR1 SGHVS, CDR2 FNYEAQ. The CDR3 reads CASSLVGGSYEQYF. The DNA of the CDR3 is TGTGCCAGCAGCTTAGTAGGAGGTTCGTACGAGCAGTACTTC.